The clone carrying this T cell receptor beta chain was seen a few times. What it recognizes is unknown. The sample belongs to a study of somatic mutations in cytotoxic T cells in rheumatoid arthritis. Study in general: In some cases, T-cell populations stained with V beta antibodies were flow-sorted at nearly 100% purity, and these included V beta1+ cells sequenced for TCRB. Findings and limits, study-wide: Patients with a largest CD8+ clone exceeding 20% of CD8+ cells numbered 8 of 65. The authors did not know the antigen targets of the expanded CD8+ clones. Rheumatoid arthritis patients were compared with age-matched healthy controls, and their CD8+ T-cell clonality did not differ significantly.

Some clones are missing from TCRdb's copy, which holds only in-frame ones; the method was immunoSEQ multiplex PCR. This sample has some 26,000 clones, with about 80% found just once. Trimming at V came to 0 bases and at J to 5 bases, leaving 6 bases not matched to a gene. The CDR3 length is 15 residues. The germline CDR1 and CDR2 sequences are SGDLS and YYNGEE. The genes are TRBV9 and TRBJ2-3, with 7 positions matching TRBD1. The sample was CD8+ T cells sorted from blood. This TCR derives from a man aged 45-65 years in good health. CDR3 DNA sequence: TGTGCCAGCAGCGTAGAAGACAGGGTGGGAGATACGCAGTATTTT. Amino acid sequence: CASSVEDRVGDTQYF.